A single T cell receptor (beta chain) is shown here with its context. This sample includes further DNA sequences coding for the same CDR3. The PCR contained 60 Vbeta and 13 Jbeta primers. The method was immunoSEQ multiplex PCR; TCRdb's version includes in-frame clones alone and lacks a portion of them. The sample lists 130,000 to 150,000 clones, roughly 74% occurring once. These data come from a study of cytomegalovirus exposure and HLA in healthy donors. For the study at large: From donors who were HLA-typed, an early data release held 80 million or so unique TCRs.

Germline CDR1 and CDR2: MDHEN and SYDVKM. The length of the CDR3 is 12 residues. V lost 5 bases and J 4 bases, leaving 9 bases between the germline ends. The source material was PBMCs. The J gene is TRBJ2-7, the V gene TRBV28, with D maybe TRBD1 (6 bases). The sequence was collected from a woman aged 18-29 years in good health and CMV-seropositive. CDR3: CASSPQGYEQYF. Here the CDR3 DNA reads TGTGCCAGCAGTCCTCAGGGGTACGAGCAGTACTTC.